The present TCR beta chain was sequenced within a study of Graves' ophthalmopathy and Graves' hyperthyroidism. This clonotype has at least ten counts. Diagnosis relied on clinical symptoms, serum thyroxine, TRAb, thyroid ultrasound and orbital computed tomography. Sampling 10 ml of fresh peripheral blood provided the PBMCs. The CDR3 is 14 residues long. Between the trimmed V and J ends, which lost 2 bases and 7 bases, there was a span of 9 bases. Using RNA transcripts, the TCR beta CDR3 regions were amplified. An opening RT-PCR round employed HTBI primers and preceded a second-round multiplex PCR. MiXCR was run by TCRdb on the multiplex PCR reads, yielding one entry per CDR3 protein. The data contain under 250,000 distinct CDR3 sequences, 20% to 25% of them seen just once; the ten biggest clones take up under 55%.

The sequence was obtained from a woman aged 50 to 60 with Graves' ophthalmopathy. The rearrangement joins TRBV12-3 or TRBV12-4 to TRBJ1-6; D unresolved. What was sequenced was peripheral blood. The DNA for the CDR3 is TGTGCCAGCAGTTTAAGGAGTAACAATTCACCCCTCCACTTT. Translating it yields CASSLRSNNSPLHF.